This T cell receptor (beta chain) emerged from a study of lymphopenia after photon versus proton radiotherapy. Assay: immunoSEQ multiplex PCR; the TCRdb copy retains only in-frame clones and omits some. The repertoire has some 16,000 clones, more than 85% of them found once; the top ten carry over 55%. Deletions cut 3 bases from V and 7 bases from J, with 7 bases between. Germline V gene sequence: CDR1 LNHDA, CDR2 SQIVND (reference sequence). This CDR3 spans 12 amino acids. This sequence originates from a woman between 55 and 75 years old with cholangiocarcinoma. Some clones in this sample may be carry-over from other donors' samples. The material was peripheral blood, obtained from a patient treated with proton-based radiotherapy. The chain carries TRBV19 and TRBJ2-4; no definite D call. CDR3 sequence (DNA): TGTGCCAGTAGTATGCCGAGGAACATTCAGTACTTC. Translation gives CASSMPRNIQYF.